This T cell receptor beta chain was sequenced in a study of T cells in localized non-small cell lung cancer. Repertoires were generated with immunoSEQ multiplex PCR, while TCRdb's copy carries only in-frame clones and drops some. Of more than 1,500 clones in the sample, around 22% were seen once. Atypia-free adjacent lung came from at least 2 cm beyond the tumor margin. In germline, CDR1 is MDHEN, CDR2 SYDVKM. V shed 7 bases and J 6 bases; nucleotides not matched to a gene: 6. The CDR3 totals 15 residues. Study-wide findings and caveats: Sequencing, confined to only one tumor region, leaves heterogeneity possible. Researchers found a median 57 of the top 100 tumor clones in adjacent lung. Greater blood T cell density accompanied longer overall survival.

As regards this clone: Its antigen is not known.

The rearrangement links TRBV28 to TRBJ2-2; TRBD1 agrees at 12 bases. The source of this sequence is a woman aged 40-69 years with stage I lung adenocarcinoma. Sequencing was performed on normal lung tissue next to the tumor, taken before any cancer treatment. CDR3 nucleotide sequence: TGTGCCAGCATCCCCCGGGACAGGGGGCCCGGGGAGCTGTTTTTT. Protein: CASIPRDRGPGELFF.